Described below is a single T cell receptor (beta chain) sequence and its context. The antigen remains undetermined. The entry originates in a study of beta chain features in type 1 diabetes. Findings and limits, study-wide: All four CD4+ subsets of Type 1 diabetes patients contained TCRB CDR3s that were moderately but significantly shorter.

Germline lookup yields CDR1 SGHAT and CDR2 FQNNGV. This CDR3 spans 13 amino acids. V lost 5 bases to trimming and J lost 3 bases, with 11 bases between them. The whole isolated RNA underwent reverse transcription, so sequencing captured expressed TCRB transcripts. The table came from immunoSEQ multiplex PCR; TCRdb's copy has only in-frame clones and leaves some out. The sample has 250,000 to 350,000 clones, 14% seen once. All sorted populations exceeded 95% purity. Sequenced material: naive CD4+ T cells from blood. This receptor was identified in a man younger than 45 with type 1 diabetes. This rearrangement joins TRBV11-2 to TRBJ2-7; a possible D gene is TRBD2 (5 bases). This CDR3 is CASSPGLHYEQYF. DNA for the CDR3: TGTGCCAGCAGCCCCGGACTTCACTACGAGCAGTACTTC.